Sequencing of this TCR beta chain was carried out in a study of cytomegalovirus exposure and HLA in healthy donors. Looking at the study overall: A prior study identified 117 million unique TCR beta sequences from roughly 180 million T cells. Points from the study as a whole: Within a later analysis, the majority of CMV-associated TCR beta chains appeared HLA-restricted. Diagnosis of cytomegalovirus status made by the classifier reportedly showed high specificity and sensitivity.

A remark on this clone: Its antigen is not known.

Germline V gives CDR1 MNHEY, CDR2 SMNVEV (reference sequence). CDR3 length: 15 amino acids. Trimming at V came to 2 bases and at J to 5 bases, leaving 7 bases not matched to a gene. The PCR employed 60 Vbeta primers together with 13 Jbeta primers. The data were produced by immunoSEQ multiplex PCR, yet TCRdb's version contains in-frame clones alone and is incomplete. The sample contains over 150,000 clones, around 74% of which appear only once. This sequence originates from a girl aged 5-17 years in good health and CMV-seropositive. The material sequenced was PBMCs. The chain couples TRBV27 to TRBJ2-7; 9 bases fit TRBD1. The chain's CDR3 is CASSLEGTGLNEQYF. Written as DNA, the CDR3 is TGTGCCAGCAGTTTAGAAGGGACAGGGTTGAACGAGCAGTACTTC.